Below, 7 T cell receptor beta chains from the same sample are listed, as sequenced in a study of T cell responses to AZD1222 COVID-19 vaccine listed by TCRdb under 2021. What the time point label conveys for this sample: baseline before first vaccination. Library creation used the immunoSEQ multiplex PCR assay. Here the immuneACCESS table is served through TCRdb, limited to in-frame sequences with V and J called. Missing clones are a known gap in these copies; in checked studies unresolved V genes cover under half, and the rest lacks a known reason. This sample is represented by roughly 200,000 clones; 85% to 95% of them were singletons. In total, the top ten clones hold 1% to 1.5% of the sample. The material sequenced was peripheral blood, taken on day 0 of AZD1222 vaccination. Receptors originate from an adult in good health.

The chain is built from TRBV2 and TRBJ2-2; TRBD1 matches 8 bases. The CDR3 extends over 17 amino acids. Trimming took 6 bases from V and 5 from J; bases not matched to a gene: 14. Germline V gene lookup returns CDR1 SNHLY and CDR2 FYNNEI. CDR3 DNA: TGTGCCAGCAGGGGGATCGTGGACAGGGATATAACCGGGGAGCTGTTTTTT. Its protein product is CASRGIVDRDITGELFF. Looking up the rest from reference TRBV2 and TRBJ2-2 gives the full variable domain: EPEVTQTPSHQVTQMGQEVILRCVPISNHLYFYWYRQILGQKVEFLVSFYNNEISEKSEIFDDQFSVERPDGSNFTLKIRSTKLEDSAMYFCASRGIVDRDITGELFFGEGSRLTVL.

This chain uses TRBV27 with TRBJ1-2, with TRBD1 matching 10 bases. This CDR3 has 16 residues. Trimming removed 3 bases from V and 4 bases from J; junction bases left unmatched: 8. The germline gives CDR1 MNHEY, CDR2 SMNVEV (reference sequence). The CDR3 DNA is TGTGCCAGCAGTTTCGACCGGGACAGGGGAACCTATGGCTACACCTTC. This translates into CASSFDRDRGTYGYTF.

The V gene is TRBV27, the J gene TRBJ1-2; 8 bases are shared with TRBD1. CDR3 length: 15 amino acids. The V and J ends lost 5 bases and 4 bases, in that order; junction bases with no gene match: 9. Germline values: CDR1 MNHEY, CDR2 SMNVEV (reference sequence). CDR3 in DNA: TGTGCCAGCAGTACCCGGACAGGGATGGTCTATGGCTACACCTTC. This encodes CASSTRTGMVYGYTF.

J is TRBJ2-2 and V is TRBV9; maybe TRBD1 (7 bases). CDR3 length equals 14 residues. V dropped 5 bases and J dropped 7 bases, with 15 bases sitting between them. Germline V lookup: CDR1 SGDLS, CDR2 YYNGEE. Written as DNA, the CDR3 is TGTGCCAGCAGGCAGGAGGGGGCGGGCGGGGAGCTGTTTTTT. Translated: CASRQEGAGGELFF. Full variable domain (rest looked up from reference TRBV9 and TRBJ2-2): DSGVTQTPKHLITATGQRVTLRCSPRSGDLSVYWYQQSLDQGLQFLIQYYNGEERAKGNILERFSAQQFPDLHSELNLSSLELGDSALYFCASRQEGAGGELFFGEGSRLTVL.

The rearrangement uses TRBV14 and TRBJ2-4, with 9 bases fitting TRBD1. Trimming took 7 bases from V and 6 from J; bases not matched to a gene: 4. The CDR3 runs to 13 residues. The germline V gene encodes CDR1 SGHDN and CDR2 FVKESK. CDR3 sequence (DNA): TGTGCCAGCACACCGGGACAGGGAAACATTCAGTACTTC. Protein: CASTPGQGNIQYF. The whole variable domain, remainder taken from reference TRBV14 and TRBJ2-4, is EAGVTQFPSHSVIEKGQTVTLRCDPISGHDNLYWYRRVMGKEIKFLLHFVKESKQDESGMPNNRFLAERTGGTYSTLKVQPAELEDSGVYFCASTPGQGNIQYFGAGTRLSVL.

CDR3 amino acids: CASSELRENTEAFF. The CDR3 nucleotides are TGTGCCAGCAGTGAACTTCGGGAGAACACTGAAGCTTTCTTT. The V call is TRBV2, the J call TRBJ1-1, with unresolved D. Germline V CDR1 and CDR2: SNHLY, FYNNEI. V lost 2 bases and J lost 1, with 8 bases in between. This CDR3 region has 14 residues.

The chain combines TRBV9 with TRBJ1-2; 8 bases fit TRBD1. The germline V gene has CDR1 SGDLS and CDR2 YYNGEE. V was clipped by 2 bases and J by 3 bases; unmatched bases: 0. The CDR3 spans 13 residues. CDR3 loop: CASSVDRDYGYTF. CDR3 in DNA: TGTGCCAGCAGCGTGGACAGGGACTATGGCTACACCTTC.